This entry concerns a single T cell receptor beta chain. The antigen is undetermined. A junction boundary mismatches the germline segment, possibly from a read error. The data stem from a study of PD-L1 blockade in urothelial cancer. Background on the study: Dosed intravenously at 1,200 mg every 3 weeks, atezolizumab was initiated by patients in the mid-2010s. At 6 weeks and at 3 weeks (second dose) after treatment start, blood was analyzed. Study-wide points: Below-median pretreatment blood TCR clonality was associated with improved progression-free and overall survival.

TCRdb's table, derived via immunoSEQ multiplex PCR, lists solely in-frame clones and lacks some. The table shows tens of thousands of clones, with around 83% occurring only once. The sample's time point: pretreatment peripheral blood. The specimen comprised PBMCs, sampled around atezolizumab (anti-PD-L1) treatment. This sequence originates from a man aged 50-60 years with urothelial cancer.

CDR3 nucleotides: TGTGCCTGGAGCCTAGACTCCTTGATCTCCTTC. The encoded protein is CAWSLDSLISF. The V and J genes are TRBV30 and TRBJ2-7, with unresolved D. The CDR3 loop spans 11 amino acids. CDR1 is GTSNPN and CDR2 is SVGIG in the germline V gene (reference sequence).